Here is one T cell receptor (beta chain) with its context. The antigen is undetermined. V dropped 7 bases and J dropped 14; count of bases not matched to a gene: 10. CDR1 SGHDN and CDR2 FVKESK come from the germline V gene. The CDR3 sequence is 13 residues long. The data stem from a study of cytomegalovirus exposure and HLA in healthy donors. The PCR contained 60 Vbeta and 13 Jbeta primers. Only in-frame clones appear in the TCRdb table, and some are missing; sequencing was by immunoSEQ multiplex PCR. The table lists tens of thousands of clones, 73% of them singletons. The study, taken as a whole, reports: The classifier, whose performance was assessed in both the original and validation cohorts, reportedly diagnosed cytomegalovirus status with high specificity and sensitivity. CMV serostatus stood as the only immune exposure information on hand. Later on, analysis showed that most CMV-associated TCR beta chains appeared to be HLA-restricted.

The sequence derives from a man aged 50 to 60 in good health and CMV-seronegative. The sequenced sample was PBMCs. V usage is TRBV14 and J usage is TRBJ2-3; 12 positions match TRBD2. CDR3 coding DNA: TGTGCCAGCAACCCTAGCGGGGGGGCTTCGCCGTATTTT. This sequence encodes CASNPSGGASPYF.